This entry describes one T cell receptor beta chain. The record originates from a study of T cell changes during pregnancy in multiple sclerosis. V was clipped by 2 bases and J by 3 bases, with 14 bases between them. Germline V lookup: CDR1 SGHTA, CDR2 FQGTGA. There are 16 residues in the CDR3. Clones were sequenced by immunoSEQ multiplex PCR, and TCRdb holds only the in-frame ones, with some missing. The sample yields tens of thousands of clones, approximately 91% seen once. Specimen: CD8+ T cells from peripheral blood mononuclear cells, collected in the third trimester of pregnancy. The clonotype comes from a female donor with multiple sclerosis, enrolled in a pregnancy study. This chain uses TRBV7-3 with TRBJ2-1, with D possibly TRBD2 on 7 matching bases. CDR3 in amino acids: CASSLVAGASYNEQFF. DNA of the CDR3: TGTGCCAGCAGCTTAGTGGCGGGGGCGAGCTACAATGAGCAGTTCTTC.